This T cell receptor (beta chain) emerged from a study of PD-1 blockade in mismatch repair-deficient tumors. Whole-study context: Enrolled about 2012-2016, patients had progressing, pretreated mismatch repair-deficient cancers of 11 to 13 types. General observations from the study: After pembrolizumab, tumor-resident clones rose rapidly, then generally contracted before radiologic responses.

This CDR3 is built from 14 residues. CDR1 is SGDLS and CDR2 is YYNGEE in the germline V gene. With 3 bases removed from V and 2 bases from J, the gap between germline ends came to 12 bases. Assay: immunoSEQ multiplex PCR; the TCRdb copy retains only in-frame clones and omits some. The sample yields tens of thousands of clones, 81% seen once. Every patient had mismatch repair deficiency by PCR or immunohistochemistry. A few pembrolizumab responders had their TCRs sequenced. Ten or more counts support this clone. The antigen is undetermined. Other DNA sequences in the same sample also yield this CDR3. The V gene is TRBV9, the J gene TRBJ2-7; D remains ambiguous. Sequenced material: peripheral blood, taken 12 weeks after starting pembrolizumab. The TCR sequence derives from an adult with mismatch repair-deficient cancer. CDR3 amino acids: CASSARWETYEQYF. DNA of the CDR3: TGTGCCAGCAGCGCCAGGTGGGAAACCTACGAGCAGTACTTC.